This is a list of T cell receptor beta chains from one sample in a study of T-cell reconstitution after alpha-beta-depleted transplantation in children. Each CDR3 protein gets one entry after TCRdb re-called the PCR reads with MiXCR. The sample consists of about 610,000 distinct CDR3 sequences, more than 9% of them appearing once. The sample in question was PBMCs from the stem cell graft donor, obtained from the stem cell graft. These receptors all stem from a human donor who donated a stem cell graft to a child with acute myeloid leukemia. Both conserved end residues are part of each CDR3. Fields, in order: clone size, J gene, V gene, D gene, CDR3 protein, CDR3 DNA. D genes are given only for firm matches. Some rows have no size entry. The others give once, few or many, or a class for an expanded clone.

size: .
J: TRBJ2-1
V: TRBV11-2
D: .
CDR3: CASSSNAIPGEQFF
DNA: TGTGCCAGCAGCTCCAACGCGATCCCAGGTGAGCAGTTCTTC

size: few
J: TRBJ2-1
V: TRBV20-1
D: TRBD1
CDR3: CSARDRDRPLNEQFF
DNA: TGCAGTGCTAGGGACCGGGACAGGCCCCTTAATGAGCAGTTCTTC

size: few
J: TRBJ2-7
V: TRBV7-2
D: .
CDR3: CASSFKWAYEQYF
DNA: TGTGCCAGCAGCTTTAAGTGGGCCTACGAGCAGTACTTC

size: few
J: TRBJ2-7
V: TRBV3-1
D: TRBD2
CDR3: CASSQEPLAGAYEQYF
DNA: TGTGCCAGCAGCCAAGAACCCCTAGCGGGAGCCTACGAGCAGTACTTC

size: many
J: TRBJ2-7
V: TRBV7-2
D: TRBD2
CDR3: CASSLMGLAYEQYF
DNA: TGTGCCAGCAGCTTAATGGGACTAGCCTACGAGCAGTACTTC

size: many
J: TRBJ2-7
V: TRBV2
D: .
CDR3: CASKVDTTRYEQYF
DNA: TGTGCCAGCAAGGTCGACACCACGAGGTACGAGCAGTACTTC

size: few
J: TRBJ1-2
V: TRBV6-5
D: .
CDR3: CASSYPGTFGGYTF
DNA: TGTGCCAGCAGTTACCCCGGGACCTTTGGGGGCTACACCTTC

size: many
J: TRBJ2-7
V: TRBV20-1
D: .
CDR3: CSARGGALPNEQYF
DNA: TGCAGTGCTAGAGGGGGGGCCCTCCCCAACGAGCAGTACTTC

size: many
J: TRBJ2-5
V: TRBV20-1
D: TRBD1
CDR3: CSARAGTGTYF
DNA: TGCAGTGCTAGAGCCGGGACAGGGACCTACTTC

size: .
J: TRBJ2-2
V: TRBV7-3
D: TRBD2
CDR3: CASSAGVGLAGGRELFF
DNA: TGTGCCAGCAGCGCAGGGGTAGGACTAGCGGGAGGAAGGGAGCTGTTTTTT

size: many
J: TRBJ2-3
V: TRBV5-1
D: TRBD2
CDR3: CASSTPGLAAWDTQYF
DNA: TGCGCCAGCAGCACCCCGGGACTAGCCGCCTGGGATACGCAGTATTTT

size: many
J: TRBJ2-1
V: TRBV20-1
D: .
CDR3: CSAEPGLLSNEQFF
DNA: TGCAGTGCTGAACCGGGACTCCTATCCAATGAGCAGTTCTTC

size: .
J: TRBJ1-2
V: TRBV5-1
D: TRBD1
CDR3: CASSARGQPIYGYTF
DNA: TGCGCCAGCAGCGCTCGGGGACAGCCAATCTATGGCTACACCTTC

size: few
J: TRBJ2-2
V: TRBV12-3/TRBV12-4
D: TRBD2
CDR3: CASSLKRGNTGELFF
DNA: TGTGCCAGCAGTTTGAAGCGGGGGAACACCGGGGAGCTGTTTTTT

size: .
J: TRBJ2-5
V: TRBV9
D: TRBD1
CDR3: CASSVVAGGKETQYF
DNA: TGTGCCAGCAGCGTAGTGGCAGGGGGCAAAGAGACCCAGTACTTC

size: .
J: TRBJ2-1
V: TRBV6-2/TRBV6-3
D: .
CDR3: CATTYPQTPSSYNEQFF
DNA: TGTGCCACCACATATCCTCAGACCCCGAGCTCCTACAATGAGCAGTTCTTC

size: few
J: TRBJ2-5
V: TRBV15
D: .
CDR3: CATSRDVRDLGTQYF
DNA: TGTGCCACCAGCAGAGATGTACGGGATTTGGGGACCCAGTACTTC

size: few
J: TRBJ2-1
V: TRBV12-3/TRBV12-4
D: .
CDR3: CASSDEQTSYNEQFF
DNA: TGTGCCAGCAGTGACGAGCAGACTAGCTACAATGAGCAGTTCTTC

size: many
J: TRBJ2-7
V: TRBV12-3/TRBV12-4
D: TRBD2
CDR3: CASSYRTSGSYEQYF
DNA: TGTGCCAGCAGTTACCGGACTAGCGGGAGCTACGAGCAGTACTTC

size: few
J: TRBJ1-2
V: TRBV4-3
D: .
CDR3: CASSHDRQDTIYGYTF
DNA: TGCGCCAGCAGCCATGACAGACAGGACACCATCTATGGCTACACCTTC

size: .
J: TRBJ2-3
V: TRBV28
D: TRBD1
CDR3: CASSPHRGLTDTQYF
DNA: TGTGCCAGCAGCCCACACAGGGGGCTAACAGATACGCAGTATTTT

size: many
J: TRBJ2-1
V: TRBV10-3
D: TRBD2
CDR3: CAISESGLAGVEQFF
DNA: TGTGCCATCAGTGAGTCAGGACTAGCGGGAGTTGAGCAGTTCTTC

size: few
J: TRBJ2-7
V: TRBV7-6
D: TRBD1
CDR3: CASSRGVFGTADSYEQYF
DNA: TGTGCCAGCAGCCGAGGGGTATTCGGGACAGCGGACTCCTACGAGCAGTACTTC

size: .
J: TRBJ2-6
V: TRBV18
D: .
CDR3: CASSPSGSGANVLTF
DNA: TGTGCCAGCTCACCATCGGGCTCTGGGGCCAACGTCCTGACTTTC

size: .
J: TRBJ1-6
V: TRBV18
D: TRBD1
CDR3: CASSPLQGARNNSPLHF
DNA: TGTGCCAGCTCACCACTTCAGGGGGCAAGGAATAATTCACCCCTCCACTTT

size: few
J: TRBJ2-7
V: TRBV6-2/TRBV6-3
D: .
CDR3: CASRPPGLSYEQYF
DNA: TGTGCCAGCAGGCCCCCCGGACTTTCTTACGAGCAGTACTTC

size: .
J: TRBJ2-5
V: TRBV20-1
D: TRBD2
CDR3: CSALKLGGPEETQYF
DNA: TGCAGTGCGCTTAAATTGGGAGGGCCTGAGGAGACCCAGTACTTC